This T cell receptor (beta chain) appears in the sequencing data of a study of neurological immune-mediated disorders. Study results and limitations: HTLV-1-associated myelopathy showed the most TCR clonal expansion; multiple sclerosis the least, below healthy controls. Because no CDR3 amino acid sequences were shared across subjects by expanded clones, private repertoires were suggested in all groups.

At least ten counts were recorded for this clonotype. Antigen unknown. Each TCR transcript was tagged with a 10-nucleotide random UMI during 5'RACE. TCRdb processed the 5' RACE reads anew with MiXCR; each CDR3 protein has one entry. The repertoire holds some 47,000 distinct CDR3 sequences, with around 17% as singletons. Individuals who volunteered at a blood bank located in Maryland, USA, made up the group of healthy controls. Germline values: CDR1 SGHRS, CDR2 YFSETQ. Trimming took 4 bases from V and 3 from J; bases not matched to a gene: 5. The CDR3 totals 15 residues. Sequencing input: PBMCs. This receptor was taken from a man in his 60s in good health. The chain couples TRBV5-1 to TRBJ2-2; 8 positions match TRBD2. CDR3 loop: CASSPETSDTGELFF. DNA for the CDR3: TGCGCCAGCAGCCCCGAGACTAGCGACACCGGGGAGCTGTTTTTT. The entire variable domain, with the rest obtained from reference TRBV5-1 and TRBJ2-2, is as follows: KAGVTQTPRYLIKTRGQQVTLSCSPISGHRSVSWYQQTPGQGLQFLFEYFSETQRNKGNFPGRFSGRQFSNSRSEMNVSTLELGDSALYLCASSPETSDTGELFFGEGSRLTVL.